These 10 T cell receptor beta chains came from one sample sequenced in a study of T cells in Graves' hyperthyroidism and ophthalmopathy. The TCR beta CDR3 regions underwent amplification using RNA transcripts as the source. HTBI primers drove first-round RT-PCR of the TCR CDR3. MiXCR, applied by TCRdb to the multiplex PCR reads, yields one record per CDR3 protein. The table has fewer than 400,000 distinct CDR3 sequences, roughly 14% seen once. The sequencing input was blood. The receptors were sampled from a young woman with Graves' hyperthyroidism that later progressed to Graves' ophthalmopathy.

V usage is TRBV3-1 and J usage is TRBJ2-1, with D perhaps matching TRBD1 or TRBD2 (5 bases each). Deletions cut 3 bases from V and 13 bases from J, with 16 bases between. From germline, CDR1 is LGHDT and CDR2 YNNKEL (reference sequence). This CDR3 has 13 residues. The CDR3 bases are TGTGCCAGCAGCCATGGCTCCGGGACCCTTCAGTTCTTC. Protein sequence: CASSHGSGTLQFF.

The CDR3 nucleotides are TGTGCCAGCAGTGTCGCCGGGGCAGGTTTTCCCTACGAGCAGTACTTC. It codes for CASSVAGAGFPYEQYF. The chain is built from TRBV6-1 and TRBJ2-7, with D perhaps TRBD1 or TRBD2 (5 bases each). V dropped 4 bases and J dropped 2 bases, with 18 bases sitting between them. The CDR3 totals 16 residues. Looked up from germline, CDR1 is MNHNS and CDR2 is SASEGT.

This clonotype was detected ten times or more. The CDR3 spells CASSDYTGLAGESYEQYF. CDR3 nucleotides: TGTGCCAGCAGTGACTATACGGGACTAGCGGGAGAGTCCTACGAGCAGTACTTC. The V call is TRBV2, the J call TRBJ2-7; 14 bases map to TRBD2. Germline V CDR1 and CDR2: SNHLY, FYNNEI. The ends lost 3 bases at V and 1 base at J; junction bases unmatched: 8. The length of the CDR3 is 18 residues.

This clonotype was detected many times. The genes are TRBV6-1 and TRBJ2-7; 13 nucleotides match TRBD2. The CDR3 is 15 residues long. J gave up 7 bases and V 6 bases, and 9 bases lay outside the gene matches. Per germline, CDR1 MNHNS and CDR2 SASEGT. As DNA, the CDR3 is TGTGCCAGCAGAGGGGGACTAGCGGGACCTTTAGAGCAGTACTTC. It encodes CASRGGLAGPLEQYF.

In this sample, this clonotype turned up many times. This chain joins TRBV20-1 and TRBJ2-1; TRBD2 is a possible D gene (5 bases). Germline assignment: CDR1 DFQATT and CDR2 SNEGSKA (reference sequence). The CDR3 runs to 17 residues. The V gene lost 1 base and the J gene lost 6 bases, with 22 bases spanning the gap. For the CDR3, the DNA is TGCAGTGCTAGAGCTTACATATCTGTCGGGATTACCAATGAGCAGTTCTTC. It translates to CSARAYISVGITNEQFF.

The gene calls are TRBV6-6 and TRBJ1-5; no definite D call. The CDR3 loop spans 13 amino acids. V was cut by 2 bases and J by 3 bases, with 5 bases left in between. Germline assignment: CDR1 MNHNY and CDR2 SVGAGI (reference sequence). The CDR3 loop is CASSYTYNQPQHF. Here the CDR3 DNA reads TGTGCCAGCAGTTACACGTACAATCAGCCCCAGCATTTT.

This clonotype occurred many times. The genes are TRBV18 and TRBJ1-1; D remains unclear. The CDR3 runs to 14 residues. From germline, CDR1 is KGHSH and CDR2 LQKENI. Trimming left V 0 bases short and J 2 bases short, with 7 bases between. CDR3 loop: CASSPPSSNTEAFF. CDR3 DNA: TGTGCCAGCTCACCACCCAGCAGTAACACTGAAGCTTTCTTT. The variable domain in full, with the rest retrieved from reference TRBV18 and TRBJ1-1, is NAGVMQNPRHLVRRRGQEARLRCSPMKGHSHVYWYRQLPEEGLKFMVYLQKENIIDESGMPKERFSAEFPKEGPSILRIQQVVRGDSAAYFCASSPPSSNTEAFFGQGTRLTVV.

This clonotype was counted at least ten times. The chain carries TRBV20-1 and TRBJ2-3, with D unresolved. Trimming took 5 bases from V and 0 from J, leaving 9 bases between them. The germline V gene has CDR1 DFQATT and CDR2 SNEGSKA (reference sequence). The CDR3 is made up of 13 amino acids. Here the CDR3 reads CSAHSDSTDTQYF. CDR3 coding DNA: TGCAGTGCTCACTCCGACAGCACAGATACGCAGTATTTT.

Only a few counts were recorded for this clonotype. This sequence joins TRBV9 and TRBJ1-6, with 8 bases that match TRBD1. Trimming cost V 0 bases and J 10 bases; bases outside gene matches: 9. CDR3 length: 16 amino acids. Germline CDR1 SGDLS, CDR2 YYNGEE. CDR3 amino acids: CASSVGPGGRNSPLHF. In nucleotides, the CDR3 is TGTGCCAGCAGCGTAGGTCCAGGGGGCCGAAACTCACCCCTCCACTTT.

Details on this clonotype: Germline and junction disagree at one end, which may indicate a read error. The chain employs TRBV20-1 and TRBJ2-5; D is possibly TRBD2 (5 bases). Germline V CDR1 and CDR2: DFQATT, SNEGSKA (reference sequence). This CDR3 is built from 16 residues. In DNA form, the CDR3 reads TGCAGTGCTAGGAATTTCGGGATAGGGCGACAAGAGACCCCGTGCTTC. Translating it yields CSARNFGIGRQETPCF.